This T cell receptor (beta chain) was observed in a study of blood T cell repertoires in COVID-19. The repertoire was sequenced with immunoSEQ multiplex PCR; TCRdb's copy has only in-frame clones and lacks some. The repertoire holds a few hundred thousand clones, 70% to 90% seen once, with 8.5% to 12% in the top ten. Germline V CDR1 and CDR2: SGHTA, FQGNSA. Trimming removed 4 bases from V and 9 bases from J; junction bases left unmatched: 1. The CDR3 covers 12 residues. The chain recombines TRBV7-2 with TRBJ2-5; 11 bases map to TRBD1. Material for sequencing was PBMCs or T cells enriched from blood (not recorded which). The receptor was derived from a woman aged 18-29 years who had recovered from COVID-19. DNA of the CDR3: TGTGCCAGCAGCTGGGACAGGGGGGCCCAGTACTTC. Its translation is CASSWDRGAQYF.